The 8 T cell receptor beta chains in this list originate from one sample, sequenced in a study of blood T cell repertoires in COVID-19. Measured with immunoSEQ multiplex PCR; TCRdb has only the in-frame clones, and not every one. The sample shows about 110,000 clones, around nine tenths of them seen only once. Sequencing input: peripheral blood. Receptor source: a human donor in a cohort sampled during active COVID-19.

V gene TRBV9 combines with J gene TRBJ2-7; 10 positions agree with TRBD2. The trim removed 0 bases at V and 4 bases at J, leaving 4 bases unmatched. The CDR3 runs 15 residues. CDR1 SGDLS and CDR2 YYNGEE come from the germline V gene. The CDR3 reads CASSVGLAGEYEQYF. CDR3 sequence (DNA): TGTGCCAGCAGCGTAGGTCTAGCGGGGGAATACGAGCAGTACTTC.

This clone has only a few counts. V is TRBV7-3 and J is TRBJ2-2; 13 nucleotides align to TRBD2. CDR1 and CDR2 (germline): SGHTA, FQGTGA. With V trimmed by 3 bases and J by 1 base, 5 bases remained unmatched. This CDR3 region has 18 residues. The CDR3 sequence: CASSFGTSGTLNTGELFF. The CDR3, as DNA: TGTGCCAGCAGCTTCGGGACTAGCGGGACCCTGAACACCGGGGAGCTGTTTTTT.

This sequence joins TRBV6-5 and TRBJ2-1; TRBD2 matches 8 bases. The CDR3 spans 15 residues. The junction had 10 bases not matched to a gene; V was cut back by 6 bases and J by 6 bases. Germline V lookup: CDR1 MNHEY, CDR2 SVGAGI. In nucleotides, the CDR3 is TGTGCCAGCAGCTCAGCTGGGGCGGGGGGCAATGAGCAGTTCTTC. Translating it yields CASSSAGAGGNEQFF.

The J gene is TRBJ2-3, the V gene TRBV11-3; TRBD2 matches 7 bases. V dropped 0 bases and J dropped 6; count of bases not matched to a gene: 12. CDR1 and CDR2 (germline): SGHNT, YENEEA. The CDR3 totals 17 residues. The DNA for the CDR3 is TGTGCCAGCAGCTTAGATCCCCCGGGACTACCAGTGGATACGCAGTATTTT. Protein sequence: CASSLDPPGLPVDTQYF.

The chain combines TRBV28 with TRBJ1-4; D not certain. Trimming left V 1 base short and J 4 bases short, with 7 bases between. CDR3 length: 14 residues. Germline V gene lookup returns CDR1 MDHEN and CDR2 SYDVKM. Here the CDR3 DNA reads TGTGCCAGCAGTTTATTGGGAGTTAATGAAAAACTGTTTTTT. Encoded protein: CASSLLGVNEKLFF. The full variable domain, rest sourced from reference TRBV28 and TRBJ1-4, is DVKVTQSSRYLVKRTGEKVFLECVQDMDHENMFWYRQDPGLGLRLIYFSYDVKMKEKGDIPEGYSVSREKKERFSLILESASTNQTSMYLCASSLLGVNEKLFFGSGTQLSVL.

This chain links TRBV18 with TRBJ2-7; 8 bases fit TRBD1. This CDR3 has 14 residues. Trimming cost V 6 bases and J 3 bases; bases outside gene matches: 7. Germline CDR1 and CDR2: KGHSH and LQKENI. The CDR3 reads CASSSGTGVYEQYF. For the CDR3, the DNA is TGTGCCAGCTCGTCCGGGACAGGAGTCTACGAGCAGTACTTC. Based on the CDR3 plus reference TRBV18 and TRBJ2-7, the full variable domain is NAGVMQNPRHLVRRRGQEARLRCSPMKGHSHVYWYRQLPEEGLKFMVYLQKENIIDESGMPKERFSAEFPKEGPSILRIQQVVRGDSAAYFCASSSGTGVYEQYFGPGTRLTVT.

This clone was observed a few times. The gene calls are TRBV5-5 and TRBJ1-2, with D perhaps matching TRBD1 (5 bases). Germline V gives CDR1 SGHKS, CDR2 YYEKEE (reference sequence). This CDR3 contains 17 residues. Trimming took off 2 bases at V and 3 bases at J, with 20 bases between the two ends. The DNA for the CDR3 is TGTGCCAGCAGCTTTCGCGGGACCCCAGAAGCCTACTATGGCTACACCTTC. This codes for CASSFRGTPEAYYGYTF.

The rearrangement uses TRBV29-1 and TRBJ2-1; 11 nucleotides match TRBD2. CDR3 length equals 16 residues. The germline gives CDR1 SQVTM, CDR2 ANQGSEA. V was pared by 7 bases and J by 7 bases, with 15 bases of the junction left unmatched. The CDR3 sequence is CSARVQLAGAGNEQFF. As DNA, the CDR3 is TGCAGCGCAAGAGTTCAACTAGCGGGAGCGGGTAATGAGCAGTTCTTC.